This T cell receptor (beta chain) was observed in a study of T cell responses to AZD1222 COVID-19 vaccine. Study-wide points: The span of vaccine-associated CD4 TCRs extended across spike, with dominance at 160-218 and 743-854. The sample set comprised mostly white British donors with more females, and clonal diversity was possibly underestimated. Sampling that yielded the repertoires occurred only after the peak T cell response.

As concerns this clone: Its matching antigen is unknown.

TCRdb's table, derived via immunoSEQ multiplex PCR, lists solely in-frame clones and lacks some. This repertoire shows about 130,000 clones, under 95% found once; its top ten account for less than 2%. The CDR3 has 13 residues. CDR1 SNHLY and CDR2 FYNNEI come from the germline V gene. Trimming removed 6 bases from V and 2 bases from J, with 11 bases in between. The specimen comprised peripheral blood, sampled on day 0 of AZD1222 vaccination. The source is an adult in good health. The chain is built from TRBV2 and TRBJ2-7; tentative D call: TRBD1 (6 bases). The CDR3 sequence: CASRQQGTYEQYF. The CDR3 bases are TGTGCCAGCAGGCAACAGGGTACCTACGAGCAGTACTTC.